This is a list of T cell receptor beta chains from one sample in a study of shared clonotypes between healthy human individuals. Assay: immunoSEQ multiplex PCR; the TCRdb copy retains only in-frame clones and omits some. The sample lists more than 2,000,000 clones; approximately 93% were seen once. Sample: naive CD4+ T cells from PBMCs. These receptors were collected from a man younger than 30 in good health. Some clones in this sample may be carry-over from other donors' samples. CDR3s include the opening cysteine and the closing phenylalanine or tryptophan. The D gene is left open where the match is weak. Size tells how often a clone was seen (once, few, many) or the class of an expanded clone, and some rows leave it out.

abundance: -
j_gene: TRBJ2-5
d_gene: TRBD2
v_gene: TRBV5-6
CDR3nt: TGTGCCAGCAGCCGGAGGCTAGCGGGAGAAGAGACCCAGTACTTC
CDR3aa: CASSRRLAGEETQYF

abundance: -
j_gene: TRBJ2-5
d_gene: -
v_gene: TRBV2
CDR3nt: TGTGCCAGCAGCCCCGGTGAGACCCAGTACTTC
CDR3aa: CASSPGETQYF

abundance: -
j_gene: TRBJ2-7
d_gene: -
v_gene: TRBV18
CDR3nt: TGTGCCAGCTCACCCCCTGGCACGTCCTCCTACGAGCAGTACTTC
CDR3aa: CASSPPGTSSYEQYF

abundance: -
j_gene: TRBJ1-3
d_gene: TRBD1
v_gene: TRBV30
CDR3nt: TGTGCCTGGGGGACAGGGGGGAAAATTAGGTCTGGAAACACCATATATTTT
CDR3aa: CAWGTGGKIRSGNTIYF

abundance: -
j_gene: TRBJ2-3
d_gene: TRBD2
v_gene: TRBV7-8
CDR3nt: TGTGCCAGCAGCTTAGCAGGGACTAATACGCAGTATTTT
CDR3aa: CASSLAGTNTQYF

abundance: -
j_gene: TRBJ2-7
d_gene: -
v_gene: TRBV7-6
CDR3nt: TGTGCCAGCAGCTTTGGGGATGTCTACGAGCAGTACTTC
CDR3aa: CASSFGDVYEQYF

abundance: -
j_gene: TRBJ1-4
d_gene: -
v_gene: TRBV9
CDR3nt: TGTGCCAGCAGCGCCGGCTACAGCTCAACTAATGAAAAACTGTTTTTT
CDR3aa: CASSAGYSSTNEKLFF

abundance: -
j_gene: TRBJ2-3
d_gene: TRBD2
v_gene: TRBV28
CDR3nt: TGTGCCAGCACGGACCCCGGGACTAGCGGATTGCATTTT
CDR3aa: CASTDPGTSGLHF

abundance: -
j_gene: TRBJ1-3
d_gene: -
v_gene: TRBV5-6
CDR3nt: TGTGCCAGCAGCTCGGACTGGCGCTCTGGAAACACCATATATTTT
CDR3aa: CASSSDWRSGNTIYF

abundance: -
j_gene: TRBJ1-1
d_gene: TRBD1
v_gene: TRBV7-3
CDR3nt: TGTGCCAGCAGCCGGACAGGGGCGATGAACACTGAAGCTTTCTTT
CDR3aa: CASSRTGAMNTEAFF

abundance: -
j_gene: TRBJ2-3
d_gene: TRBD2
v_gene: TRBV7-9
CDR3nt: TGTGCCAGCAGCTTCCTTAGCGGGAAGGGGACAGATACGCAGTATTTT
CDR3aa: CASSFLSGKGTDTQYF

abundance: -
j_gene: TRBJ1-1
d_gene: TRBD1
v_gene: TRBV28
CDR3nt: TGTGCCAGCAGGAGCGCCGAAGGACAGGGAAAGGCTGAAGCTTTCTTT
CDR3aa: CASRSAEGQGKAEAFF

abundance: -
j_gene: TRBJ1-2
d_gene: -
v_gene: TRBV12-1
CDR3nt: TGTGCCAGCAGCTTTGCGTTTCGTAAACTTCACTATGGCTACACCTTC
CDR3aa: CASSFAFRKLHYGYTF

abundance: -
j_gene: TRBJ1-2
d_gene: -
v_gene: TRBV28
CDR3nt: TGTGCCAGCAGTTTGCGGGATTATGGCTACACCTTC
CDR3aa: CASSLRDYGYTF

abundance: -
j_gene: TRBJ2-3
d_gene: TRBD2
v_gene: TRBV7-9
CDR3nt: TGTGCCAGTCCTAGCGGGATGTTAGATACGCAGTATTTT
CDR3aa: CASPSGMLDTQYF

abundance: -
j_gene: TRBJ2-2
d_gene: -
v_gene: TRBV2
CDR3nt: TGTGCCAGCAGTCCTGGACAGCTCACCGGGGAGCTGTTTTTT
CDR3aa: CASSPGQLTGELFF

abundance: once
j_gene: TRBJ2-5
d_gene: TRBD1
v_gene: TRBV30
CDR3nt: TGTGCCTGGAACCCGACAGGGCTGGAGACCCAGTACTTC
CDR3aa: CAWNPTGLETQYF

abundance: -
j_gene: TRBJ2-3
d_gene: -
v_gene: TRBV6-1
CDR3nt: TGTGCCAGCCGAGGACGGCCGGTAATGACAGATACGCAGTATTTT
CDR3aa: CASRGRPVMTDTQYF

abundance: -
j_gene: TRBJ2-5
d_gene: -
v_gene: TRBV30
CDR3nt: TGTGCCTGGAGTGCGCAGCCCCAAGAGACCCAGTACTTC
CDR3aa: CAWSAQPQETQYF

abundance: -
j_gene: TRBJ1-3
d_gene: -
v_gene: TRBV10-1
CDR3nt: TGCGCCAGCAGTGATCCTTGGAGGACTGGAAACACCATATATTTT
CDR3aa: CASSDPWRTGNTIYF

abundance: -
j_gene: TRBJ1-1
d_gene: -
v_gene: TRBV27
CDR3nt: TGTGCCAGCAGTTGGGTGGGCGAGGGGGTTGTTCCTGAAGCTTTCTTT
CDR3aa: CASSWVGEGVVPEAFF

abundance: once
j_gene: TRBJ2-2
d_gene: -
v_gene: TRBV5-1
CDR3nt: TGCGCCAGCAGCTCCTCACCAAGGGCGAGGGGACCCGGGGAGCTGTTTTTT
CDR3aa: CASSSSPRARGPGELFF

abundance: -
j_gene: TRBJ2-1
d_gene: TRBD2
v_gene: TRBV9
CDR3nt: TGTGCCAGCAGCGTAGAGGGGACTAGCGGGAGCGGGGATGAGCAGTTCTTC
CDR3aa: CASSVEGTSGSGDEQFF